The entry below gives a single T cell receptor (beta chain) sequence along with its context. The sample comes from a study of blood T cells in healthy people across ages. The second PCR ran roughly 7 to 12 cycles with a sample-barcoded 5' primer and J-beta primers. Each sample provided no less than 2.5 million CDR3-containing paired-end reads. TCRdb passed the 5' RACE reads through MiXCR, listing each CDR3 protein once. The data hold around 800,000 distinct CDR3 sequences, with roughly 26% observed a single time. Each sample yielded at least 6.5 million isolated PBMCs. Germline-derived CDR1 and CDR2 are SGHVS and FQNEAQ. This CDR3 has 14 amino acids. The germline V and J ends were trimmed by 11 bases and 5 bases, with 21 bases remaining between them. In addition, the sample was reused for a study of T cells of mothers and their children.

The chain combines TRBV7-8 with TRBJ2-5, with D possibly matching TRBD2 (5 bases). This TCR came from a boy younger than 18 in good health. The sample was blood. Here the CDR3 DNA reads TGTGCCGTTGGGGTAGCGACCCATAGGGAGACCCAGTACTTC. Encoded protein: CAVGVATHRETQYF.